This TCR beta chain came from a study of CD8+ T cells in alopecia areata. At the level of the study: Tofacitinib ran 6 to 18 months, followed by 6 months off drug.

Deletions cut 0 bases from V and 0 bases from J, with 5 bases between. The CDR3 is 14 amino acids. The V gene's germline CDR1 is SGHAT and CDR2 FQNNGV. Once RNA had been extracted, it was reverse transcribed into cDNA to act as the sequencing template. Libraries were prepared by immunoSEQ multiplex PCR; TCRdb keeps only in-frame clonotypes and omits some of them. The sample shows 110,000 or so clones, around two fifths of them seen only once. About this clone itself: Its antigen is unidentified.

Peripheral blood, together with lesional scalp punch biopsies, was collected from alopecia areata patients. Study findings and constraints: Normal skin's resident alphabeta T cells are also sequenced in scalp samples. Clonality in lesional scalp, especially alopecia totalis/universalis, exceeded that of normal scalp.

Material for sequencing was CD4+ T cells sorted from blood. V is TRBV11-2 and J is TRBJ1-2; D is ambiguous. This receptor was obtained from a human donor with alopecia areata. This CDR3 reads CASSLDGANYGYTF. CDR3 nucleotide sequence: TGTGCCAGCAGCTTAGATGGAGCTAACTATGGCTACACCTTC.